Here is one T cell receptor (beta chain) with its context. At one end, the junction sequence differs from germline, possibly due to a read error. Germline V gene data show CDR1 as SSHAT and CDR2 as FNYEAQ (reference sequence). CDR3 size: 15 residues. TCRdb's copy holds only in-frame clones and misses some; the assay was immunoSEQ multiplex PCR. The repertoire holds some 44,000 clones, with about 95% as singletons. The source of the sample is a study of human thymus T cells. The sample taken for sequencing was blood. This TCR was recovered from a girl under three years old with a congenital heart defect but otherwise immunologically healthy. V gene TRBV7-7 combines with J gene TRBJ2-2; 10 bases agree with TRBD2. The CDR3 DNA reads as TGTGCTAGCAGCTCTAGCGGGAGTATCACCGGGGAGCTGTTTTTT. Translating it yields CASSSSGSITGELFF.